The 8 T cell receptor beta chains reported below all come from one sample, sequenced in a study of long-term antiretroviral therapy in people with HIV. Assay version v3.0 of immunoSEQ was used, and it was run at survey level. Repertoires were generated with immunoSEQ multiplex PCR, while TCRdb's copy carries only in-frame clones and drops some. In the table there are 30,000 or so clones, about 83% of which are singletons. Material: unsorted PBMCs, obtained 0.4 years after starting antiretroviral therapy. The receptors come from a young man with HIV.

V usage is TRBV6-5 and J usage is TRBJ1-2; TRBD1 might be the D (5 bases). With 0 bases removed from V and 6 bases from J, the gap between germline ends came to 5 bases. Germline V gene lookup returns CDR1 MNHEY and CDR2 SVGAGI. This CDR3 has 12 amino acids. Written as DNA, the CDR3 is TGTGCCAGCAGTTACTCAGGGGATGGCTACACCTTC. Translated, it gives CASSYSGDGYTF.

This chain links TRBV6-4 with TRBJ2-1, with TRBD2 matching over 11 bases. The CDR3 spans 15 residues. Unmatched junction bases numbered 9, after V lost 7 bases and J lost 7 bases. Germline V CDR1 and CDR2: MRHNA, SNTAGT. CDR3 protein: CASTALAGERNEQFF. The CDR3 DNA is TGTGCCAGCACAGCACTAGCGGGAGAGAGGAATGAGCAGTTCTTC.

This chain connects TRBV7-6 to TRBJ2-2; 15 bases match TRBD2. V lost 4 bases and J lost 1; bases outside the gene matches: 7. CDR1 SGHVS and CDR2 FNYEAQ come from the germline V gene. This CDR3 contains 19 residues. The CDR3 DNA reads TGTGCCAGCAGCTCGGGACTAGCGGGAGGTTACCTGAACACCGGGGAGCTGTTTTTT. Its translation: CASSSGLAGGYLNTGELFF.

The V and J genes are TRBV5-4 and TRBJ2-1; the match to TRBD2 covers 9 bases. Germline loops: CDR1 SGHNT, CDR2 YYREEE (reference sequence). After removal of 2 bases from V and 4 bases from J, the junction contained 4 bases not matched to a gene. The CDR3 covers 15 residues. The DNA of the CDR3 is TGTGCCAGCAGCTTTATAGCGGGGGAATACAATGAGCAGTTCTTC. Encoded protein: CASSFIAGEYNEQFF.

The V gene is TRBV10-3, the J gene TRBJ1-6, with D perhaps matching TRBD1 (5 bases). Germline V gives CDR1 ENHRY, CDR2 SYGVKD. V was pared by 0 bases and J by 9 bases, with 15 bases between. This CDR3 comprises 16 residues. The CDR3 nucleotides are TGTGCCATCAGTGAGTCTGGTAGGGGTAGAATTTCACCCCTCCACTTT. Translating it yields CAISESGRGRISPLHF.

Sample share makes this clone medium-sized. The chain links TRBV27 to TRBJ1-1; D is unresolved. CDR3 length: 12 amino acids. Germline V gene sequence: CDR1 MNHEY, CDR2 SMNVEV (reference sequence). The V gene lost 2 bases and the J gene lost 8 bases, with 9 bases spanning the gap. CDR3 nucleotides: TGTGCCAGCAGTTTAGCCGGCAGGGAAGCTTTCTTT. Amino acids: CASSLAGREAFF.

The chain joins TRBV29-1 to TRBJ2-5; weak D call: TRBD2 (5 bases). Germline V gene sequence: CDR1 SQVTM, CDR2 ANQGSEA. V was pared by 2 bases and J by 7 bases, with 8 bases between. This CDR3 comprises 11 residues. The CDR3, as DNA: TGCAGCGTTGAACTAGCCGTGACCCAGTACTTC. Amino acids: CSVELAVTQYF.

The V and J genes are TRBV2 and TRBJ1-2; D gene uncertain. V lost 6 bases to trimming and J lost 6 bases, with 14 bases between them. CDR3 length equals 13 residues. Germline V gene data show CDR1 as SNHLY and CDR2 as FYNNEI. This CDR3 is CASRIRAADGYTF. CDR3 nucleotides: TGTGCCAGCAGAATAAGGGCGGCAGATGGCTACACCTTC. The complete variable domain, with remaining parts taken from reference TRBV2 and TRBJ1-2, reads EPEVTQTPSHQVTQMGQEVILRCVPISNHLYFYWYRQILGQKVEFLVSFYNNEISEKSEIFDDQFSVERPDGSNFTLKIRSTKLEDSAMYFCASRIRAADGYTFGSGTRLTVV.